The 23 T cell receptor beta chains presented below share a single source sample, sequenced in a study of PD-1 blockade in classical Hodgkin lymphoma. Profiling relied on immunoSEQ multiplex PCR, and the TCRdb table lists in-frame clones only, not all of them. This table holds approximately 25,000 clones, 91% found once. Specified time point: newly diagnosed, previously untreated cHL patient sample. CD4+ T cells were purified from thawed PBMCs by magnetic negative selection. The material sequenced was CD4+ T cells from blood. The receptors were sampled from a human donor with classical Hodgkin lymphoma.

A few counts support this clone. As DNA, the CDR3 is TGTGCCAGCGGGACTAGCGGAATGAATGAGCAGTTCTTC. This sequence encodes CASGTSGMNEQFF. The rearrangement links TRBV2 to TRBJ2-1; 11 nucleotides line up with TRBD2. The V gene end was trimmed by 8 bases and the J gene end by 7 bases; junction bases not matched to a gene: 4. Germline V gene lookup returns CDR1 SNHLY and CDR2 FYNNEI. The CDR3 contains 13 residues.

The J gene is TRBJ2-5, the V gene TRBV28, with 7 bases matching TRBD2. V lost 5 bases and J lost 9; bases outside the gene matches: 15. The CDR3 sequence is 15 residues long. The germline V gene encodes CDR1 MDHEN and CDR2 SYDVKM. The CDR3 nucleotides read TGTGCCAGCAGTCCCTCCGCAGCGGGGCTAGTGGCCCAGTACTTC. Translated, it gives CASSPSAAGLVAQYF.

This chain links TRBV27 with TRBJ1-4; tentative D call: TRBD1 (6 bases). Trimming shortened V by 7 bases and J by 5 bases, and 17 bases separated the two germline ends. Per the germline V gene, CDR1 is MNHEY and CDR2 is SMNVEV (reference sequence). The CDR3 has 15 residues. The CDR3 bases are TGTGCCAGCACTTTCTTGACAGGAAGAAATGAAAAACTGTTTTTT. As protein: CASTFLTGRNEKLFF.

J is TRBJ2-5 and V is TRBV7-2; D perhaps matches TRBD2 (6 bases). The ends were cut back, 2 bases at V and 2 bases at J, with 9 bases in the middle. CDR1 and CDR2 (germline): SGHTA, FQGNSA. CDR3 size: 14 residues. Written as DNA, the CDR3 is TGTGCCAGCAGCTTATACCTAGCGCAAGAGACCCAGTACTTC. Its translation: CASSLYLAQETQYF.

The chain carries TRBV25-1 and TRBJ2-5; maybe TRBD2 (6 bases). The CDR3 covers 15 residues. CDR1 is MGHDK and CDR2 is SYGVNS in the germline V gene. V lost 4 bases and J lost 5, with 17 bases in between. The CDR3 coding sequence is TGTGCCAGCAGTGGGATCACTAGCCTGGTCGAGACCCAGTACTTC. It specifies CASSGITSLVETQYF.

In nucleotides, the CDR3 is TGTGCCAGCAGCCTTGGCTTGGCGACAGCCCACTACGAGCAGTACTTC. Amino acid sequence: CASSLGLATAHYEQYF. The chain uses TRBV5-8 and TRBJ2-7, with a weak D call TRBD1 (5 bases). This CDR3 spans 16 amino acids. The germline CDR1 and CDR2 sequences are SGHTS and YDEGEE. Between the trimmed V and J ends, which lost 4 bases and 3 bases, there was a span of 20 bases.

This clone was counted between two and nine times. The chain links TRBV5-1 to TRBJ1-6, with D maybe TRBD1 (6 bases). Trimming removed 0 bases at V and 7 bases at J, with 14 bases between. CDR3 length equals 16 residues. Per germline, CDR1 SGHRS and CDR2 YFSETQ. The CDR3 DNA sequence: TGCGCCAGCAGCTTGGACGGGCAGGGGCTGAATTCACCCCTCCACTTT. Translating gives CASSLDGQGLNSPLHF.

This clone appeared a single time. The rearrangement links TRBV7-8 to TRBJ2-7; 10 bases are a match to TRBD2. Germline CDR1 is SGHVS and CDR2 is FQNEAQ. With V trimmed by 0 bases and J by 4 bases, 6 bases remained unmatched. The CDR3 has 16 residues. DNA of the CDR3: TGTGCCAGCAGCTTAGCCACGCTAGCGGGGGCATACGAGCAGTACTTC. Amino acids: CASSLATLAGAYEQYF.

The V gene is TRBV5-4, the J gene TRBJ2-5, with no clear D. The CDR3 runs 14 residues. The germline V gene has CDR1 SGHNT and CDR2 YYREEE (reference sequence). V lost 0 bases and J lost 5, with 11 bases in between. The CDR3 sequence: CASSLDAGQETQYF. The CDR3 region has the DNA TGTGCCAGCAGCTTGGACGCCGGTCAGGAGACCCAGTACTTC.

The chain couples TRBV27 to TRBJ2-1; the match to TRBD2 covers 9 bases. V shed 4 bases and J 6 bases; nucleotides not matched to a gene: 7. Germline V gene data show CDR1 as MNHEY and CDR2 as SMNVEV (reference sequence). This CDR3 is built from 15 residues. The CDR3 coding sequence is TGTGCCAGCAGTTATTTAGCGGGGGTGAGCAATGAGCAGTTCTTC. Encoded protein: CASSYLAGVSNEQFF.

CDR3 region: CASIIDRESSGYTF. Here the CDR3 DNA reads TGTGCCAGCATCATTGACAGGGAATCTTCTGGCTACACCTTC. J is TRBJ1-2 and V is TRBV6-1; 7 nucleotides agree with TRBD1. Trimming removed 7 bases from V and 7 bases from J; junction bases left unmatched: 12. The CDR3 length is 14 residues. The germline V gene has CDR1 MNHNS and CDR2 SASEGT.

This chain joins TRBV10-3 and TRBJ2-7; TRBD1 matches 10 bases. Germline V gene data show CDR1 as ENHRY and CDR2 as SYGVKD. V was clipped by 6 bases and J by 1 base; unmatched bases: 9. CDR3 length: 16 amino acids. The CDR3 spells CAISQPPGQGSYEQYF. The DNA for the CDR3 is TGTGCCATCAGCCAACCTCCGGGACAGGGGTCCTACGAGCAGTACTTC.

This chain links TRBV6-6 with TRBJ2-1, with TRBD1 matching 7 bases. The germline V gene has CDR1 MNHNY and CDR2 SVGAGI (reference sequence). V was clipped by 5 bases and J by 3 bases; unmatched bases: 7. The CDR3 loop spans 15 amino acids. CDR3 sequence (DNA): TGTGCCAGCAGTGCAGAGACAGGGATCTACAATGAGCAGTTCTTC. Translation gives CASSAETGIYNEQFF.

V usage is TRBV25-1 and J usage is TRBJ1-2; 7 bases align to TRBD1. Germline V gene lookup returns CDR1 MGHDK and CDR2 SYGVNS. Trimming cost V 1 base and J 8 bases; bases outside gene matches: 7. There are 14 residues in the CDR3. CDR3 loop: CASSESRWTGGYTF. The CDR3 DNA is TGTGCCAGCAGTGAATCAAGGTGGACAGGCGGCTACACCTTC.

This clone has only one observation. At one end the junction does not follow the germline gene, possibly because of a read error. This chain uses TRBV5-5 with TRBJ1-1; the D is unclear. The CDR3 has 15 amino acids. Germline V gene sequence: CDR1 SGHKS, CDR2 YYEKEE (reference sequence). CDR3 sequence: CARSLVFGRNTEAFF. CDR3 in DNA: TGTGCCAGAAGCTTGGTTTTTGGGAGAAACACTGAAGCTTTCTTT.

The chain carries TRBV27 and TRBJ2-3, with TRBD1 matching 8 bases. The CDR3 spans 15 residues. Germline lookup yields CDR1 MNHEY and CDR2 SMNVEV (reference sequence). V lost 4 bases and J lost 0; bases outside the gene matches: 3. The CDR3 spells CASSSRQGSTDTQYF. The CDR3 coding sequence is TGTGCCAGCAGTTCCAGACAGGGGAGCACAGATACGCAGTATTTT.

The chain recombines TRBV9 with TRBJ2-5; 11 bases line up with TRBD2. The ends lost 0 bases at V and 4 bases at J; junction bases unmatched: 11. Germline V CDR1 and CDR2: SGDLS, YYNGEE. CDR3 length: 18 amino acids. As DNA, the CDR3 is TGTGCCAGCAGCGTAGATCGATATAGCGGGGGGGCCTCAGAGACCCAGTACTTC. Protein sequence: CASSVDRYSGGASETQYF. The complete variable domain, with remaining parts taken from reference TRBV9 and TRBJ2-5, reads DSGVTQTPKHLITATGQRVTLRCSPRSGDLSVYWYQQSLDQGLQFLIQYYNGEERAKGNILERFSAQQFPDLHSELNLSSLELGDSALYFCASSVDRYSGGASETQYFGPGTRLLVL.

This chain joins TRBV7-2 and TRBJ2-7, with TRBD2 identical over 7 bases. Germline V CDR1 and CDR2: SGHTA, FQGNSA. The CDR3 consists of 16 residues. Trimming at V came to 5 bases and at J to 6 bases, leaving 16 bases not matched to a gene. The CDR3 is CASSRTGGAPPSEQYF. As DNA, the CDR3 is TGTGCCAGCAGCAGAACGGGGGGAGCTCCTCCTAGCGAGCAGTACTTC.

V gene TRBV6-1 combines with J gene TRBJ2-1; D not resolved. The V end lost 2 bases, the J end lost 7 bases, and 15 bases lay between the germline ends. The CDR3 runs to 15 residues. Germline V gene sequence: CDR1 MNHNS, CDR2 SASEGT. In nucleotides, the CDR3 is TGTGCCAGCAGTGAACGTCGTGGCGGTCTAAATGAGCAGTTCTTC. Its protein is CASSERRGGLNEQFF.

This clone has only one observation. The CDR3 DNA follows: TGCGCCAGCAGCTTCGGGCTAGCGGACACAGATACGCAGTATTTT. Encoded protein: CASSFGLADTDTQYF. This chain joins TRBV5-1 and TRBJ2-3; 7 bases are a match to TRBD2. V lost 2 bases to trimming and J lost 2 bases; unmatched junction nucleotides: 5. In germline, CDR1 is SGHRS, CDR2 YFSETQ. The CDR3 totals 15 residues. Full variable domain (rest looked up from reference TRBV5-1 and TRBJ2-3): KAGVTQTPRYLIKTRGQQVTLSCSPISGHRSVSWYQQTPGQGLQFLFEYFSETQRNKGNFPGRFSGRQFSNSRSEMNVSTLELGDSALYLCASSFGLADTDTQYFGPGTRLTVL.

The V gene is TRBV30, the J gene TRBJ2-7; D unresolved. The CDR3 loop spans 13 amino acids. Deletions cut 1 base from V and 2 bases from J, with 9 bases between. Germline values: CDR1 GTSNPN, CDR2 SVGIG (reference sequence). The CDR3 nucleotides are TGTGCCTGGAGTGGATCGGCTGCCTACGAGCAGTACTTC. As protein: CAWSGSAAYEQYF.

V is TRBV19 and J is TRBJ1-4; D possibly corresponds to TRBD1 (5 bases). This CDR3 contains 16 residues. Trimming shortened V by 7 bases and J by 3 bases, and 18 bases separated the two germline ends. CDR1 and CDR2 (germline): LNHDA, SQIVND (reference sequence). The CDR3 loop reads CASKNPTGGANEKLFF. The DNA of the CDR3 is TGTGCCAGTAAGAACCCCACGGGGGGGGCTAATGAAAAACTGTTTTTT.

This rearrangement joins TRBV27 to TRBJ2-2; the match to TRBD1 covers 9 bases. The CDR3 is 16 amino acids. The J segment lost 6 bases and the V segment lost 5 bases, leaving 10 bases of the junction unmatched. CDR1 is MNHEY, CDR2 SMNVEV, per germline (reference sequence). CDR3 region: CASSIQGAGAAGELFF. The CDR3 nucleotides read TGTGCCAGCAGTATACAGGGGGCGGGGGCGGCCGGGGAGCTGTTTTTT.